This section outlines one TCR beta chain sequence together with its context. The data belong to a study of shared T cell receptors in the human thymus. TCRdb keeps only in-frame clones here, not all; method: immunoSEQ multiplex PCR. Of some 660,000 clones in the sample, more than 70% were seen once. This sample also appeared in a second study, on human thymus T cells. That paper adds: Seemingly biased V and J gene usage marked thymic and blood repertoires. Related work found strong thymic repertoire overlap between unrelated individuals.

Source material: thymocytes. The receptor was isolated from a boy less than two years old with a congenital heart defect.

Here the CDR3 reads CATSALLAGVSYNEQFF. CDR3 bases: TGTGCCACCAGCGCCCTACTAGCGGGAGTTTCCTACAATGAGCAGTTCTTC. The rearrangement uses TRBV15 and TRBJ2-1, with 11 nucleotides matching TRBD2. Germline V gene sequence: CDR1 LNHNV, CDR2 YYDKDF (reference sequence). Trimming at V came to 5 bases and at J to 1 base, leaving 7 bases not matched to a gene. This CDR3 has 17 amino acids.